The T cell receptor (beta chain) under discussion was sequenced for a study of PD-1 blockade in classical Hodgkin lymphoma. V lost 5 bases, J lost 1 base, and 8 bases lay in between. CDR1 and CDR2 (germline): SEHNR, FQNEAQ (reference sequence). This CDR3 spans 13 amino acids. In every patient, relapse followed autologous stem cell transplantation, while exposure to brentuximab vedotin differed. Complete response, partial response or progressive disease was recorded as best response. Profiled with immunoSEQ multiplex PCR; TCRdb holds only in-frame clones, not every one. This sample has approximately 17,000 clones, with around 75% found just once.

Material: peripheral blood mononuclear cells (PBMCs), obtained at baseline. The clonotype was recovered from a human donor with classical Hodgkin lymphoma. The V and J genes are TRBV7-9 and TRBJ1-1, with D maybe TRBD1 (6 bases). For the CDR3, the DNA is TGTGCCAGCAGCGGACAGTCGAACACTGAAGCTTTCTTT. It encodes CASSGQSNTEAFF.